This entry concerns a single T cell receptor beta chain. As yet, its antigen is unknown. These data come from a study of beta chain features in type 1 diabetes. Study-level points and caveats: Patients with type 1 diabetes carried fewer insertions and had more deletions at their VDJ junctions. Within the patient group, naive, central memory and Treg TCRB repertoires appeared more similar to each other than within healthy donors. Across all four CD4+ subsets, people with type 1 diabetes showed modestly shorter TCRB CDR3s.

Reverse transcribing all isolated RNA meant expressed TCRB transcripts were sequenced. About 4 million reads per sample were averaged for naive, central memory and regulatory samples. Method: immunoSEQ multiplex PCR; TCRdb's copy keeps in-frame clones and lacks some. The data hold 600,000 or so clones, with roughly 12% observed a single time. The CDR3 runs 16 residues. Trimming stripped 3 bases from V and 2 bases from J, with 17 bases between. One heparinised draw, averaging roughly 0.12 L, was taken per donor. The origin of this receptor is a man aged 30 to 39 with type 1 diabetes. The gene calls are TRBV23-1 and TRBJ2-7; the D gene is possibly TRBD2 (6 bases). TRBV23-1 has ORF status, its function being uncertain. Sequenced material: naive CD4+ T cells from blood. CDR3 in DNA: TGCGCCAGCAGTCACCCGACTGGGGGAGGACCCTACGAGCAGTACTTC. Translated: CASSHPTGGGPYEQYF.